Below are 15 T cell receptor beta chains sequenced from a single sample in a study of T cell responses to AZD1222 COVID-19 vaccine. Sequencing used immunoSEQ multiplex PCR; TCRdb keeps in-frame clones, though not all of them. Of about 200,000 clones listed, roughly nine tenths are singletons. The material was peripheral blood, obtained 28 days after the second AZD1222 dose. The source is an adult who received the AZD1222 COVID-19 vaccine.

CDR3 in amino acids: CATSRQGVREKLFF. CDR3 coding DNA: TGTGCCACCAGCAGACAGGGTGTACGAGAAAAACTGTTTTTT. V is TRBV15 and J is TRBJ1-4, with D perhaps matching TRBD1 (5 bases). V shed 2 bases and J shed 8 bases, with 12 bases lying between them. Germline V gives CDR1 LNHNV, CDR2 YYDKDF (reference sequence). The CDR3 has 14 residues.

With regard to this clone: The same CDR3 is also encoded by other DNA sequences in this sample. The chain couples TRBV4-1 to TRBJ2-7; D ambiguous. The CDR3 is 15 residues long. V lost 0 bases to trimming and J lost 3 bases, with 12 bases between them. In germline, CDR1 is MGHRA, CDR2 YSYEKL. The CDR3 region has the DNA TGCGCCAGCAGCCAAGATTCGGCAGGCAACTACGAGCAGTACTTC. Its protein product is CASSQDSAGNYEQYF.

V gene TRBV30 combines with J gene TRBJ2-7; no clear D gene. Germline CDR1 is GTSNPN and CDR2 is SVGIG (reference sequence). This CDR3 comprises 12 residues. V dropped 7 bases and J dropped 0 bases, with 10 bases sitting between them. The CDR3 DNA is TGTGCCTACACACAGAGCTCCTACGAGCAGTACTTC. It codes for CAYTQSSYEQYF.

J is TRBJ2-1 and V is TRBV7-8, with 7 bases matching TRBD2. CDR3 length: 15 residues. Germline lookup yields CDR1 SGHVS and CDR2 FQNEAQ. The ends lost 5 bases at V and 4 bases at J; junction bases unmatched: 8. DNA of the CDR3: TGTGCCAGCAGCCTCGGGGTAGCGGGTTACAATGAGCAGTTCTTC. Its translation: CASSLGVAGYNEQFF.

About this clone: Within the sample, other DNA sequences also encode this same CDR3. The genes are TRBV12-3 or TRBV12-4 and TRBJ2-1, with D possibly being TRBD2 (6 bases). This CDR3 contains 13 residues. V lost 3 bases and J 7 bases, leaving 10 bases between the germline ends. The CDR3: CASSFTAGNEQFF. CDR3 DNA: TGTGCCAGCAGTTTTACCGCGGGGAATGAGCAGTTCTTC.

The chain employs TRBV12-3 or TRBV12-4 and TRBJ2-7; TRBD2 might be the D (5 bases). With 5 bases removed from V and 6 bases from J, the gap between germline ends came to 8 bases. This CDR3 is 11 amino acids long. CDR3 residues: CASSRGSEQYF. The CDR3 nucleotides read TGTGCCAGCAGTCGGGGTAGCGAGCAGTACTTC.

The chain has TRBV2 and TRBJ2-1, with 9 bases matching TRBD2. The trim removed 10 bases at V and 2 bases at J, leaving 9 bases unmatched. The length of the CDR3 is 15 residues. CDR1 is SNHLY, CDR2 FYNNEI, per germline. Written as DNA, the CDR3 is TGTGCCACTCGGGGAGCGGGAGGAACCTACAATGAGCAGTTCTTC. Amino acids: CATRGAGGTYNEQFF. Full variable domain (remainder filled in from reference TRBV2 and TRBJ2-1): EPEVTQTPSHQVTQMGQEVILRCVPISNHLYFYWYRQILGQKVEFLVSFYNNEISEKSEIFDDQFSVERPDGSNFTLKIRSTKLEDSAMYFCATRGAGGTYNEQFFGPGTRLTVL.

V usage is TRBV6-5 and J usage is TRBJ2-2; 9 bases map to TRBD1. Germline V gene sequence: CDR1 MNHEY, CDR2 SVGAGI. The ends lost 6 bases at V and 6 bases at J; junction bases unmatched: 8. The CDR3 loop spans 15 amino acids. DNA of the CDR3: TGTGCCAGCAGGTCACAGACAGGGGGGTCCGGGGAGCTGTTTTTT. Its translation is CASRSQTGGSGELFF.

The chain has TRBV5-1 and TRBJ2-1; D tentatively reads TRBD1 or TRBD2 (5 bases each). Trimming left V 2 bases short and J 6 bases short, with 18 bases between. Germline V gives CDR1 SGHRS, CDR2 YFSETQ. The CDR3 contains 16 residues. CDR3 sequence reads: CASSLGAGTPRNEQFF. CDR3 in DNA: TGCGCCAGCAGCTTAGGGGCCGGGACCCCCCGCAATGAGCAGTTCTTC.

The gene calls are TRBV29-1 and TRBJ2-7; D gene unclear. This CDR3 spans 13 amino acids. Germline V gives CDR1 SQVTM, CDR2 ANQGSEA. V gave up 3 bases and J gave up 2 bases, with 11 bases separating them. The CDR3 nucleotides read TGCAGCGTTGAGGGAAGCACAGCCTACGAGCAGTACTTC. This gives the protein CSVEGSTAYEQYF.

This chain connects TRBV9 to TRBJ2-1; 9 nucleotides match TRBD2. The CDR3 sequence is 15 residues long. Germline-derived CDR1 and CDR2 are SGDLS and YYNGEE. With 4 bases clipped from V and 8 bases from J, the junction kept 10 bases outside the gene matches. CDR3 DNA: TGTGCCAGCAGCTTCCAGATGGGACTAGCCGATGAGCAGTTCTTC. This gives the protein CASSFQMGLADEQFF.

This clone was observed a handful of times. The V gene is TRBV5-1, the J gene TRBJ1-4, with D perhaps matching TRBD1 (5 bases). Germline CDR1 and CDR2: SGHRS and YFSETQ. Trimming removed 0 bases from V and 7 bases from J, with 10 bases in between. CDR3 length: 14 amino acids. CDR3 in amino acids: CASSLAGRGEKLFF. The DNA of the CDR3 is TGCGCCAGCAGCTTGGCTGGGAGGGGTGAAAAACTGTTTTTT. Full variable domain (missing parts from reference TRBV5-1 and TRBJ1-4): KAGVTQTPRYLIKTRGQQVTLSCSPISGHRSVSWYQQTPGQGLQFLFEYFSETQRNKGNFPGRFSGRQFSNSRSEMNVSTLELGDSALYLCASSLAGRGEKLFFGSGTQLSVL.

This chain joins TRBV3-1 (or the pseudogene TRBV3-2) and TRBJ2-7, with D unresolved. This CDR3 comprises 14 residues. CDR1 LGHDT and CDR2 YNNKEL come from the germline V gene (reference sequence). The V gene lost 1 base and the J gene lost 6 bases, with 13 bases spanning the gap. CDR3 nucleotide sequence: TGTGCCAGCAGCCAAGTCGGTCCGAAGGGCGAGCAGTACTTC. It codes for CASSQVGPKGEQYF.

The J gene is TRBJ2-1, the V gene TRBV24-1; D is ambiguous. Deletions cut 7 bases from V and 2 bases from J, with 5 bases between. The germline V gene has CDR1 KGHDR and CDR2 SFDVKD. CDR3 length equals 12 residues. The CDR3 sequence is CATRWTYNEQFF. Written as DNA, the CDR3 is TGTGCCACCAGGTGGACCTACAATGAGCAGTTCTTC.

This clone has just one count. The CDR3: CASSQDIGDEQPQHF. The CDR3 coding sequence is TGTGCCAGCAGCCAAGATATAGGGGACGAACAGCCCCAGCATTTT. The V and J genes are TRBV14 and TRBJ1-5; tentatively, D is TRBD1 (5 bases). The CDR3 length is 15 residues. Trimming took 0 bases from V and 7 from J, leaving 13 bases between them. Germline values: CDR1 SGHDN, CDR2 FVKESK.